The entry below gives a single T cell receptor beta chain sequence along with its context. Its antigen is still unknown. This record comes from a study of cytomegalovirus exposure and HLA in healthy donors. Study findings and constraints: In vitro, a few CMV-associated chains proved specific for CMV antigens. Accurate prediction of HLA-A and HLA-B alleles (for most subjects) was reportedly achieved from TCR beta sequences. Researchers counted roughly 150 TCR beta chains as cytomegalovirus-associated. Sequencing depth across donors, presence/absence analyses assumed, was roughly uniform.

Amplification used 60 Vbeta primers and 13 Jbeta primers. Method: immunoSEQ multiplex PCR; TCRdb's copy keeps in-frame clones and lacks some. The repertoire holds tens of thousands of clones, with around 81% as singletons. V lost 1 base and J lost 4, with 16 bases in between. Germline assignment: CDR1 GTSNPN and CDR2 SVGIG (reference sequence). This CDR3 contains 15 residues. The chain uses TRBV30 and TRBJ1-2; D may be TRBD1 (6 bases). The specimen was PBMCs. This receptor was obtained from a man over 45 in good health and CMV-seronegative. CDR3 sequence reads: CAWSDGGARSYGYTF. The CDR3 DNA sequence: TGTGCCTGGAGTGATGGGGGGGCGCGTAGCTATGGCTACACCTTC.